This section outlines one T cell receptor beta chain sequence together with its context. Its antigen is as yet unknown. The validation cohort, a group of 130 or so subjects, included the donors and was separate from the roughly 700-subject first cohort. The sample belongs to a study of cytomegalovirus exposure and HLA in healthy donors. Study-wide results and caveats: According to the study, roughly 160 TCR beta chains were cytomegalovirus-associated.

Germline assignment: CDR1 KGHSH and CDR2 LQKENI. There are 14 residues in the CDR3. Trimming at V came to 0 bases and at J to 8 bases, leaving 5 bases not matched to a gene. The method was immunoSEQ multiplex PCR; TCRdb's version includes in-frame clones alone and lacks a portion of them. The sample carries approximately 220,000 clones, approximately 80% recorded once. The sequence derives from a woman in her twenties or thirties in good health and CMV-seropositive. Material for sequencing was PBMCs. The chain carries TRBV18 and TRBJ1-2; 8 bases line up with TRBD1. CDR3 protein: CASSPPDRGDGYTF. The CDR3 nucleotides are TGTGCCAGCTCACCACCTGACAGGGGCGACGGCTACACCTTC.